The 30 T cell receptor beta chains reported below all come from one sample, sequenced in a study of blood T cell repertoires in COVID-19. This table comes from immunoSEQ multiplex PCR, and its TCRdb copy is limited to in-frame clones, with some not included. Of 95,000 to 150,000 clones listed, approximately 89% are singletons. The sequenced sample was peripheral blood. The receptors originated from a woman older than 75 with COVID-19, enrolled during active disease.

The chain couples TRBV5-4 to TRBJ1-1; D possibly corresponds to TRBD1 (5 bases). The CDR3 spans 14 residues. Trimming cost V 1 base and J 8 bases, with 15 bases left between them. Germline V CDR1 and CDR2: SGHNT, YYREEE (reference sequence). The CDR3 coding sequence is TGTGCCAGCAGCTTGACCGGGGCGGGAGGAGAAGCTTTCTTT. It codes for CASSLTGAGGEAFF.

In this sample, this clone turned up once. This rearrangement joins TRBV28 to TRBJ2-7; 7 bases are shared with TRBD1. After removal of 2 bases from V and 3 bases from J, the junction contained 4 bases not matched to a gene. The CDR3 contains 14 residues. Germline loops: CDR1 MDHEN, CDR2 SYDVKM. Here the CDR3 reads CASSLGTVDYEQYF. The CDR3 coding sequence is TGTGCCAGCAGTTTAGGGACAGTAGACTACGAGCAGTACTTC.

V gene TRBV11-1 combines with J gene TRBJ2-3, with 7 bases aligning to TRBD1. CDR1 and CDR2 (germline): SGHAT, FQDESV (reference sequence). V trimming: 5 bases; J trimming: 0 bases; junction bases outside the gene matches: 5. This CDR3 comprises 15 residues. In DNA, the CDR3 is TGTGCCAGCAGCCGGGGACAGACTAGCACAGATACGCAGTATTTT. It specifies CASSRGQTSTDTQYF.

The chain is built from TRBV7-2 and TRBJ2-1; TRBD2 aligns across 9 bases. The V and J ends lost 5 bases and 4 bases, in that order; junction bases with no gene match: 3. CDR3 length: 14 residues. Germline V gene lookup returns CDR1 SGHTA and CDR2 FQGNSA. The CDR3 protein is CASSLSGRYNEQFF. CDR3 bases: TGTGCCAGCAGCCTTAGCGGGAGATACAATGAGCAGTTCTTC.

The chain recombines TRBV11-2 with TRBJ2-1; 9 nucleotides agree with TRBD2. The CDR3 is 15 amino acids. V lost 3 bases to trimming and J lost 6 bases; unmatched junction nucleotides: 6. Per the germline V gene, CDR1 is SGHAT and CDR2 is FQNNGV. The CDR3 DNA reads as TGTGCCAGCAGCTTTGGCGGGGGGGCCTTCAATGAGCAGTTCTTC. It encodes CASSFGGGAFNEQFF.

The gene calls are TRBV5-1 and TRBJ2-5; TRBD2 matches at 11 bases. V was clipped by 4 bases and J by 2 bases; unmatched bases: 4. The CDR3 extends over 15 amino acids. CDR1 is SGHRS, CDR2 YFSETQ, per germline. In DNA form, the CDR3 reads TGCGCCAGCAGCGCCGGGACTAGCGGACAAGAGACCCAGTACTTC. It encodes CASSAGTSGQETQYF.

V is TRBV11-2 and J is TRBJ2-2, with no clear D. The germline V gene encodes CDR1 SGHAT and CDR2 FQNNGV. V was shortened by 5 bases and J by 6 bases, with 10 bases between the two germline ends. There are 13 residues in the CDR3. The CDR3 loop is CASSARSAGELFF. The CDR3, as DNA: TGTGCCAGCAGCGCGCGATCCGCCGGGGAGCTGTTTTTT.

The chain is built from TRBV28 and TRBJ1-1, with a weak D call TRBD1 (5 bases). The CDR3 runs 14 residues. V was cut by 2 bases and J by 3 bases, with 10 bases left in between. CDR1 and CDR2 (germline): MDHEN, SYDVKM. This CDR3 is CASSLIRVDTEAFF. CDR3 DNA sequence: TGTGCCAGCAGTTTAATCAGGGTGGACACTGAAGCTTTCTTT.

Regarding this clone: A read error may produce the germline difference seen at one junction end. V usage is TRBV28 and J usage is TRBJ1-3; D ambiguous. From germline, CDR1 is MDHEN and CDR2 SYDVKM. The CDR3 spans 15 residues. The CDR3 DNA reads as TGTGCCAGCAGTCATCTACAGCACTCTGGTAACACCATATATTTT. Its translation: CASSHLQHSGNTIYF.

In this sample, this clone turned up a few times. V is TRBV12-3 or TRBV12-4 and J is TRBJ2-1; D remains ambiguous. With 5 bases removed from V and 8 bases from J, the gap between germline ends came to 13 bases. The CDR3 consists of 13 residues. DNA for the CDR3: TGTGCCAGCAGTCCCCCCTTTCGAGATGAGCAGTTCTTC. Its translation is CASSPPFRDEQFF.

This clone has a single count. The chain is built from TRBV7-9 and TRBJ2-7, with 11 positions matching TRBD2. The CDR3 length is 15 residues. Germline-derived CDR1 and CDR2 are SEHNR and FQNEAQ (reference sequence). The junction had 7 bases not matched to a gene; V was cut back by 5 bases and J by 4 bases. The CDR3 sequence is CASSPLAGGMYEQYF. The DNA of the CDR3 is TGTGCCAGCAGCCCGTTAGCGGGAGGGATGTACGAGCAGTACTTC.

V gene TRBV9 combines with J gene TRBJ2-1; TRBD2 matches 7 bases. Germline CDR1 is SGDLS and CDR2 is YYNGEE. The CDR3 is 16 amino acids. J was trimmed by 7 bases and V by 4 bases; bases with no gene match: 14. The CDR3 sequence is CASSLGAGAIGNEQFF. The CDR3 DNA follows: TGTGCCAGCAGCCTCGGGGCGGGAGCGATTGGGAATGAGCAGTTCTTC.

This clone was recorded once. This rearrangement joins TRBV3-1 (or the pseudogene TRBV3-2) to TRBJ2-3, with 9 bases matching TRBD2. V was clipped by 1 base and J by 6 bases; unmatched bases: 8. The CDR3 consists of 16 residues. The germline V gene encodes CDR1 LGHDT and CDR2 YNNKEL (reference sequence). The CDR3 DNA follows: TGTGCCAGCAGCCAAGTTGCTCTAGCGGGATTGGATACGCAGTATTTT. Its protein product is CASSQVALAGLDTQYF.

The chain links TRBV27 to TRBJ1-4; 10 bases agree with TRBD1. Losses at the gene ends were 4 bases for V and 8 bases for J; bases not matched to a gene: 4. The V gene's germline CDR1 is MNHEY and CDR2 SMNVEV (reference sequence). The CDR3 is 14 residues long. The CDR3 sequence: CASSWDRGSEKLFF. CDR3 nucleotide sequence: TGTGCCAGCAGTTGGGACAGGGGCTCCGAAAAACTGTTTTTT.

This rearrangement joins TRBV10-3 to TRBJ1-2; D gene unclear. Trimming took off 3 bases at V and 7 bases at J, with 9 bases between the two ends. Germline loops: CDR1 ENHRY, CDR2 SYGVKD. CDR3 length: 12 residues. CDR3 loop: CAISDPGSGYTF. DNA of the CDR3: TGTGCCATCAGTGACCCCGGTTCTGGCTACACCTTC.

V and J are TRBV7-6 and TRBJ2-1; possibly TRBD2 for D (5 bases). Germline lookup yields CDR1 SGHVS and CDR2 FNYEAQ. The CDR3 has 12 residues. V lost 5 bases to trimming and J lost 4 bases, with 6 bases between them. Here the CDR3 reads CASSPGYNEQFF. CDR3 DNA: TGTGCCAGCAGCCCGGGGTACAATGAGCAGTTCTTC.

This clone was recorded only once. V and J are TRBV24-1 and TRBJ2-3, with a weak D call TRBD1 (6 bases). The CDR3 is made up of 15 amino acids. V lost 5 bases, J lost 4 bases, and 15 bases lay in between. CDR1 KGHDR and CDR2 SFDVKD come from the germline V gene. The CDR3 region is CATSVTGTGPDTQYF. The DNA of the CDR3 is TGTGCCACCAGTGTTACGGGCACAGGGCCAGATACGCAGTATTTT.

This clone has just a few counts. The V call is TRBV6-1, the J call TRBJ1-1, with D possibly matching TRBD1 (5 bases). CDR1 is MNHNS and CDR2 is SASEGT in the germline V gene. The CDR3 has 10 amino acids. V was pared by 2 bases and J by 10 bases, with 5 bases between. The CDR3 DNA follows: TGTGCCAGCAGTGAAAGGGGAGCTTTCTTT. This codes for CASSERGAFF.

The chain combines TRBV28 with TRBJ1-5, with 7 bases aligning to TRBD1. V shed 5 bases, J shed 4 bases, and the junction held 5 bases outside the gene matches. This CDR3 has 14 residues. Germline V lookup: CDR1 MDHEN, CDR2 SYDVKM. CDR3 bases: TGTGCCAGCAGTCCACAGGGGAATAATCAGCCCCAGCATTTT. As protein: CASSPQGNNQPQHF.

This chain links TRBV6-5 with TRBJ1-1; D possibly corresponds to TRBD1 (5 bases). The germline CDR1 and CDR2 sequences are MNHEY and SVGAGI. The CDR3 length is 14 residues. Trimming pared 4 bases from V and 0 bases from J, leaving 9 bases between. The CDR3 DNA sequence: TGTGCCAGCAGTTCTCCAGGGTTGAACACTGAAGCTTTCTTT. Translating gives CASSSPGLNTEAFF.

J is TRBJ2-1 and V is TRBV3-1 (or the pseudogene TRBV3-2); 10 nucleotides line up with TRBD2. Germline CDR1 and CDR2: LGHDT and YNNKEL (reference sequence). The CDR3 has 16 residues. Trimming cost V 1 base and J 0 bases; bases outside gene matches: 0. CDR3 region: CASSQASGSSYNEQFF. In nucleotides, the CDR3 is TGTGCCAGCAGCCAAGCTAGCGGGAGCTCCTACAATGAGCAGTTCTTC.

This chain joins TRBV7-2 and TRBJ2-1, with D maybe TRBD2 (6 bases). The CDR3 consists of 14 residues. Germline V gene lookup returns CDR1 SGHTA and CDR2 FQGNSA. V was trimmed by 4 bases and J by 9 bases, leaving 16 bases between them. The CDR3 loop is CASSYRAGWSEQFF. For the CDR3, the DNA is TGTGCCAGCAGCTACCGGGCGGGATGGAGTGAGCAGTTCTTC.

The rearrangement links TRBV29-1 to TRBJ2-7; possible D gene TRBD2, 6 bases. Trimming cost V 2 bases and J 7 bases, with 12 bases left between them. This CDR3 is 12 amino acids long. The germline V gene encodes CDR1 SQVTM and CDR2 ANQGSEA. CDR3 sequence (DNA): TGCAGCGTTGAACGGACTGCGGGAGAGCAGTACTTC. The encoded protein is CSVERTAGEQYF.

The V and J genes are TRBV7-2 and TRBJ2-3, with D tentatively TRBD2 (6 bases). The CDR3 is 13 amino acids. V gave up 3 bases and J gave up 4 bases, with 8 bases separating them. Germline V lookup: CDR1 SGHTA, CDR2 FQGNSA. CDR3 DNA: TGTGCCAGCAGCTTCGGGGGATCAGATACGCAGTATTTT. Translation gives CASSFGGSDTQYF.

The chain combines TRBV7-9 with TRBJ2-1; tentatively, D is TRBD2 (5 bases). The germline V gene encodes CDR1 SEHNR and CDR2 FQNEAQ (reference sequence). This CDR3 region has 13 residues. Deletions cut 1 base from V and 4 bases from J, with 5 bases between. In DNA form, the CDR3 reads TGTGCCAGCAGCTTAGGGACTTACAATGAGCAGTTCTTC. It encodes CASSLGTYNEQFF. Full variable domain (rest looked up from reference TRBV7-9 and TRBJ2-1): DTGVSQNPRHKITKRGQNVTFRCDPISEHNRLYWYRQTLGQGPEFLTYFQNEAQLEKSRLLSDRFSAERPKGSFSTLEIQRTEQGDSAMYLCASSLGTYNEQFFGPGTRLTVL.

The chain couples TRBV7-2 to TRBJ2-1; D is perhaps TRBD2 (6 bases). Germline CDR1 SGHTA, CDR2 FQGNSA. This CDR3 comprises 14 residues. V lost 5 bases to trimming and J lost 10 bases, with 18 bases between them. CDR3 nucleotide sequence: TGTGCCAGCAGCGAGGGACTCCTCCCCAGGGAGCAGTTCTTC. The encoded protein is CASSEGLLPREQFF.

This clone was recorded only once. The rearrangement uses TRBV27 and TRBJ1-1; TRBD1 matches at 8 bases. The ends lost 4 bases at V and 0 bases at J; junction bases unmatched: 4. This CDR3 has 15 amino acids. Per the germline V gene, CDR1 is MNHEY and CDR2 is SMNVEV (reference sequence). CDR3 bases: TGTGCCAGCAGTTCATGGACAGGGTTGAACACTGAAGCTTTCTTT. Protein: CASSSWTGLNTEAFF.

This rearrangement joins TRBV4-3 to TRBJ2-6; tentatively, D is TRBD1 (5 bases). V was clipped by 0 bases and J by 0 bases, with 12 bases between them. CDR3 size: 18 residues. Germline values: CDR1 LGHNA, CDR2 YSLEER. The CDR3 spells CASSQDPQGNSGANVLTF. The CDR3 DNA reads TGCGCCAGCAGCCAAGATCCGCAGGGCAACTCTGGGGCCAACGTCCTGACTTTC.

The chain combines TRBV9 with TRBJ2-2; TRBD2 agrees at 7 bases. V lost 5 bases to trimming and J lost 2 bases; unmatched junction nucleotides: 3. CDR1 SGDLS and CDR2 YYNGEE come from the germline V gene. The length of the CDR3 is 14 residues. CDR3 in amino acids: CASSASGNTGELFF. The CDR3 DNA reads TGTGCCAGCAGTGCTAGCGGTAACACCGGGGAGCTGTTTTTT.

The genes are TRBV18 and TRBJ1-2, with TRBD1 matching over 7 bases. V shed 1 base and J 8 bases; nucleotides not matched to a gene: 4. Per the germline V gene, CDR1 is KGHSH and CDR2 is LQKENI. CDR3 length equals 13 residues. As DNA, the CDR3 is TGTGCCAGCTCACCACTTGACAGGGACGGCTACACCTTC. It encodes CASSPLDRDGYTF.